The 7 T cell receptor beta chains reported below all come from one sample, sequenced in a study of blood T cell repertoires in COVID-19. The protocol was immunoSEQ multiplex PCR, while the TCRdb copy is restricted to in-frame clones and leaves out a portion. The data hold fewer than 150,000 clones, with over 70% observed a single time. The sequenced material came from peripheral blood. All receptors come from a man in his fifties or sixties with acute or convalescent COVID-19.

This sequence joins TRBV3-1 (or the pseudogene TRBV3-2) and TRBJ2-5; tentatively, D is TRBD2 (6 bases). V lost 4 bases and J 3 bases, leaving 12 bases between the germline ends. Germline assignment: CDR1 LGHDT and CDR2 YNNKEL (reference sequence). The CDR3 has 14 residues. Written as DNA, the CDR3 is TGTGCCAGCAGCCCCCGGGACTTGGAAGAGACCCAGTACTTC. Translation: CASSPRDLEETQYF.

The chain is built from TRBV5-1 and TRBJ2-3; 12 nucleotides line up with TRBD2. Germline CDR1 is SGHRS and CDR2 is YFSETQ. CDR3 length: 14 amino acids. J gave up 6 bases and V 8 bases, and 7 bases lay outside the gene matches. CDR3 protein: CASSTSGGGDTQYF. The CDR3 DNA reads as TGCGCCAGTTCGACTAGCGGGGGAGGGGATACGCAGTATTTT.

The chain has TRBV6-6 and TRBJ2-7; a possible D gene is TRBD2 (6 bases). The CDR3 loop spans 14 amino acids. Germline V gene data show CDR1 as MNHNY and CDR2 as SVGAGI (reference sequence). Trimming shortened V by 6 bases and J by 1 base, and 13 bases separated the two germline ends. In DNA, the CDR3 is TGTGCCAGCAGCCCCGGGGACTGGTCCTACGAGCAGTACTTC. Amino acid sequence: CASSPGDWSYEQYF.

This clone was detected a few times. This chain joins TRBV28 and TRBJ1-3; possibly TRBD1 for D (5 bases). The CDR3 has 14 residues. V dropped 7 bases and J dropped 0 bases, with 10 bases sitting between them. The germline CDR1 and CDR2 sequences are MDHEN and SYDVKM. The CDR3 DNA reads as TGTGCCAGCACACCTAGGGGCTCTGGAAACACCATATATTTT. Translating gives CASTPRGSGNTIYF.

This clone was picked up one time. The gene calls are TRBV7-2 and TRBJ2-1; 9 nucleotides match TRBD2. This CDR3 has 17 amino acids. Germline lookup yields CDR1 SGHTA and CDR2 FQGNSA. V trimming: 3 bases; J trimming: 1 base; junction bases outside the gene matches: 7. The CDR3 spells CASSFPGLAGSYNEQFF. As DNA, the CDR3 is TGTGCCAGCAGCTTTCCAGGGCTAGCGGGGTCCTACAATGAGCAGTTCTTC. Supplemented by reference TRBV7-2 and TRBJ2-1, the full variable domain reads GAGVSQSPSNKVTEKGKDVELRCDPISGHTALYWYRQSLGQGLEFLIYFQGNSAPDKSGLPSDRFSAERTGGSVSTLTIQRTQQEDSAVYLCASSFPGLAGSYNEQFFGPGTRLTVL.

A few counts support this clone. The chain carries TRBV2 and TRBJ2-7; TRBD2 matches at 11 bases. V dropped 2 bases and J dropped 4; count of bases not matched to a gene: 4. Germline CDR1 SNHLY, CDR2 FYNNEI. CDR3 size: 15 residues. CDR3 in DNA: TGTGCCAGCAGTGAACTTGGACTAGCGGGTTACGAGCAGTACTTC. Its protein is CASSELGLAGYEQYF. Combining the CDR3 with reference TRBV2 and TRBJ2-7 gives the whole variable domain EPEVTQTPSHQVTQMGQEVILRCVPISNHLYFYWYRQILGQKVEFLVSFYNNEISEKSEIFDDQFSVERPDGSNFTLKIRSTKLEDSAMYFCASSELGLAGYEQYFGPGTRLTVT.

The V gene is TRBV27, the J gene TRBJ2-2; D gene uncertain. The CDR3 runs to 15 residues. Trimming removed 5 bases at V and 1 base at J, with 11 bases between. In germline, CDR1 is MNHEY, CDR2 SMNVEV (reference sequence). The CDR3 here is CASSRRDWNTGELFF. Written as DNA, the CDR3 is TGTGCCAGCAGTCGCCGCGACTGGAACACCGGGGAGCTGTTTTTT.